This T cell receptor beta chain was obtained from a study of blood T cell repertoires in COVID-19 (dated by TCRdb to the early 2020s). Some background on the complete study: Samples from collaborators originated in the United States, Italy and Spain and spanned both the acute and convalescent phases of COVID-19. Samples came from the ongoing ImmuneRACE study (first 160 participants) plus 1,254 subjects from 6 global collaborators. The sample metadata nearly always contained a de-identified subject ID, COVID-19 status, age in years and sex. The prospective study material was composed of cDNA or gDNA derived from T cells, B-cell-depleted T cells, or PBMCs. The dataset comprised deeply sampled blood TCRbeta repertoires from subjects exposed to, actively infected with, or recovered from COVID-19. The repertoires were released in a freely available public database meant as a resource for research on the immune response to SARS-CoV-2. Where available, HLA class I and class II types were taken from metadata supplied by the sample provider and were not determined by assay-based typing. Summary of the overall study and its limitations: Clinical and demographic metadata were provided uncurated, with the amount varying by source and participant.

With regard to this clone: Which antigen it targets is not known. One base away there is no much larger clone; base qualities are not given.

The collaborating institutions used their own protocols to collect whole blood in K2EDTA tubes. For TCRbeta analysis, collaborators shipped samples as frozen whole blood, isolated PBMCs, or DNA extracted from either of those sample types. TCRbeta CDR3 regions were amplified from genomic DNA using the immunoSEQ Assay, a bias-controlled multiplex PCR. The study's processing was this. Nucleated cell counts per sample were estimated from amplification of reference gene primers within the assay. Sequence reads were collapsed and filtered to measure the absolute abundance of every unique TCRbeta CDR3 rearrangement. Productive Simpson clonality was computed per sample as the square root of Simpson's diversity index over productive rearrangements. Here the immuneACCESS table is served through TCRdb, limited to in-frame sequences with V and J called. Missing clones are a known gap in these copies; in checked studies unresolved V genes cover under half, and the rest lacks a known reason. The V and J calls and clone size were taken over from that table, and D and trimming were inferred from the DNA. The sample table records approximately 260,000 clones; around 82% of these occur just once. Under 5.5% of the sample lies in the top ten.

Based on the germline V gene, the CDR1 and CDR2 sequences are MNHEY and SVGAGI. The CDR3, from cysteine to phenylalanine, totals 14 residues. The read is trimmed to its CDR3 DNA, 42 bases read in frame from base 1. V and J lose 5 bases and 2 bases, and a span of 9 bases separates them. The sequence was obtained from a woman of 80 years or more with active or convalescent COVID-19. The V and J segments used are TRBV6-5 and TRBJ2-2; possibly the D gene is TRBD1, per 5 matching bases. The specimen was peripheral blood. In nucleotides, the sequence is TGTGCCAGCAGTCCCCAGGGAAACACCGGGGAGCTGTTTTTT. Translated, it gives CASSPQGNTGELFF.